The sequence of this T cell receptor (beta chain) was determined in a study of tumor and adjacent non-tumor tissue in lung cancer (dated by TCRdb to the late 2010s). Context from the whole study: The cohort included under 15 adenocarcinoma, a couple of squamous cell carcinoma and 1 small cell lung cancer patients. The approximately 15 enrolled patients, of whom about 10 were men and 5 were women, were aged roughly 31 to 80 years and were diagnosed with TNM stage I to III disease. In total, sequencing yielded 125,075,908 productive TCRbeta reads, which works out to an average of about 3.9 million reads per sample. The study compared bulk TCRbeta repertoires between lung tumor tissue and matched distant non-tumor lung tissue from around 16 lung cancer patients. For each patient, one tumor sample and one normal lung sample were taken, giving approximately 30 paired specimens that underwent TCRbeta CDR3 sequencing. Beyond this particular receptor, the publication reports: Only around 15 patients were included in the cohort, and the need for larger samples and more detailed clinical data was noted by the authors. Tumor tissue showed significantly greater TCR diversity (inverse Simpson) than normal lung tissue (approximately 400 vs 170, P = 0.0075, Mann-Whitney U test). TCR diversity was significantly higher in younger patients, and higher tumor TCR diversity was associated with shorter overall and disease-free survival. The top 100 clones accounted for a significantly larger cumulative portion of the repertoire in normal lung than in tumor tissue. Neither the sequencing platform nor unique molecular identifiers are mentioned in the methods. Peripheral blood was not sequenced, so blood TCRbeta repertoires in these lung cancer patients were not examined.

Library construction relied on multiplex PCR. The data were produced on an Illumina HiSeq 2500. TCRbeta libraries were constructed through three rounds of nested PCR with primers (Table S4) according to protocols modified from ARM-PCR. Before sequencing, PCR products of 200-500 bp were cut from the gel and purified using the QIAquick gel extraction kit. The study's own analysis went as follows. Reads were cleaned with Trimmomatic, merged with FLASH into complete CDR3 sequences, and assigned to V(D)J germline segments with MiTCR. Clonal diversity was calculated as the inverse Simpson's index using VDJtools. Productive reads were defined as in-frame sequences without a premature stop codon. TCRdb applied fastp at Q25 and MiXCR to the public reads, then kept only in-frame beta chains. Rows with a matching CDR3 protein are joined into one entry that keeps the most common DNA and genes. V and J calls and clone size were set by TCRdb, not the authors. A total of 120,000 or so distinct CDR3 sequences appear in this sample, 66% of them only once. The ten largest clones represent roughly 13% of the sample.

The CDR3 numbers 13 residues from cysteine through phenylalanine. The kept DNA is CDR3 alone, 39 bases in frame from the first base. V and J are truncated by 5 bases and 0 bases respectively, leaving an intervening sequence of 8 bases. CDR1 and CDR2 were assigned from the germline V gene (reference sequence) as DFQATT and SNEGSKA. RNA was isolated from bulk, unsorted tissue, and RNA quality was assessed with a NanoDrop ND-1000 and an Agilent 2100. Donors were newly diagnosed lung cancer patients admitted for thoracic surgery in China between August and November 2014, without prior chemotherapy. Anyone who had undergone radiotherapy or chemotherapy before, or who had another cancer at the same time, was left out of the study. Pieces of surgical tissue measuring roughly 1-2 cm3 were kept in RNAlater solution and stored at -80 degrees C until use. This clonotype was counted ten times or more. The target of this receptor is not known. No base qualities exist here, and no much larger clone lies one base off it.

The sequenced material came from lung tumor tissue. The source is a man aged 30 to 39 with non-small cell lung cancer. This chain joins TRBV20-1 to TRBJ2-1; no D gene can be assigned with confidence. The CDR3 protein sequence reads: CSARQPSYNEQFF. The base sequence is TGCAGTGCTCGACAACCCTCCTACAATGAGCAGTTCTTC.